This record looks at one T cell receptor (beta chain) sequence and its context. What it recognizes is unknown. Assay: immunoSEQ multiplex PCR; the TCRdb copy retains only in-frame clones and omits some. The sample has about 43,000 clones; approximately 94% are singletons. The sample belongs to a study of graft-versus-host responses after intestinal transplantation. Study information: Those transplanted obtained multivisceral, liver-intestinal, or isolated intestinal grafts.

General study results and limits: Circulating GvH clones peaking coincided with falling HvG clones soon after transplant. Recipient marrow harbored GvH clones, some of which surfaced first in ileum or blood. High graft-versus-host to host-versus-graft T cell clonal ratios marked allografts of patients with graft-donor macrochimerism.

The sequence was collected from a human patient who received an intestinal transplant, so some T cells may come from the graft donor. The sample consisted of PBMCs, taken roughly 51 weeks after intestinal transplant.

Written as DNA, the CDR3 is TGTGCCAGCAGCTCGGGGACTAGCGCCTACAATGAGCAGTTCTTC. It codes for CASSSGTSAYNEQFF. The chain carries TRBV7-7 and TRBJ2-1; TRBD2 matches at 10 bases. The CDR3 runs 15 residues. Germline CDR1 and CDR2: SSHAT and FNYEAQ (reference sequence). The trim removed 4 bases at V and 2 bases at J, leaving 2 bases unmatched. The full variable domain, in which reference TRBV7-7 and TRBJ2-1 provide the parts outside the CDR3, is GAGVSQSPRYKVTKRGQDVTLRCDPISSHATLYWYQQALGQGPEFLTYFNYEAQPDKSGLPSDRFSAERPEGSISTLTIQRTEQRDSAMYRCASSSGTSAYNEQFFGPGTRLTVL.